The clone carrying this T cell receptor (beta chain) came up many times. Amplified TCR beta CDR3 regions derived from RNA transcripts. The primer set for the first-round RT-PCR of the TCR CDR3 was HTBI. TCRdb re-called the multiplex PCR reads through MiXCR, storing one row per CDR3 protein. The sample records some 300,000 distinct CDR3 sequences, around 20% being singletons. This specimen comes from a study of T cells in Graves' hyperthyroidism and ophthalmopathy. The V end lost 3 bases, the J end lost 4 bases, and 5 bases lay between the germline ends. There are 11 residues in the CDR3. Per germline, CDR1 DFQATT and CDR2 SNEGSKA (reference sequence).

The J gene is TRBJ2-3, the V gene TRBV20-1; D remains ambiguous. The sequenced sample consisted of blood. This TCR came from a man aged 45-65 years with Graves' ophthalmopathy. The DNA for the CDR3 is TGCAGTGCTAGTACGGCAGATACGCAGTATTTT. This sequence encodes CSASTADTQYF.